These T cell receptor beta chains were read from a single sample in a study of blood T cell repertoires in COVID-19. TCRdb keeps only in-frame clones here, not all; method: immunoSEQ multiplex PCR. Of around 250,000 clones in the sample, under 90% were seen once. The sequencing sample was made of peripheral blood. The receptors derive from a human donor in a cohort sampled during active COVID-19. Each CDR3 is given with its conserved first and last residue. The D gene is left open where the match is weak. Some rows have no size entry. The others give once, few or many, or a class for an expanded clone.

clone_size: NA
v_call: TRBV11-2
d_call: TRBD2
j_call: TRBJ2-1
cdr3_nt: TGTGCCAGCAGCTCGGGACTAGCGGGAGAGCTTTACAATGAGCAGTTCTTC
cdr3_aa: CASSSGLAGELYNEQFF

clone_size: NA
v_call: TRBV2
d_call: NA
j_call: TRBJ1-5
cdr3_nt: TGTGCCAGCAGTAGGGACAAGTGGAGCAATCAGCCCCAGCATTTT
cdr3_aa: CASSRDKWSNQPQHF

clone_size: NA
v_call: TRBV29-1
d_call: NA
j_call: TRBJ2-2
cdr3_nt: TGCAGCGTTTGGGCAGGCGGGGAGCTGTTTTTT
cdr3_aa: CSVWAGGELFF

clone_size: NA
v_call: TRBV19
d_call: TRBD1
j_call: TRBJ1-5
cdr3_nt: TGTGCCAGTAGTACACAGGGGGCAGAGCCCCAGCATTTT
cdr3_aa: CASSTQGAEPQHF

clone_size: NA
v_call: TRBV7-2
d_call: TRBD2
j_call: TRBJ2-5
cdr3_nt: TGTGCCAGCAGAGTAGGCCTGCTAGCGGGCGGAGAGACCCAGTACTTC
cdr3_aa: CASRVGLLAGGETQYF

clone_size: NA
v_call: TRBV27
d_call: NA
j_call: TRBJ2-5
cdr3_nt: TGTGCCAGCAGTTCCAAGGACTATCCTCTGACCCAGTACTTC
cdr3_aa: CASSSKDYPLTQYF

clone_size: NA
v_call: TRBV2
d_call: NA
j_call: TRBJ1-5
cdr3_nt: TGTGCCAGCAGTGAAGAGGCAGGGGTGCCCCGGCCCCAGCATTTT
cdr3_aa: CASSEEAGVPRPQHF

clone_size: NA
v_call: TRBV2
d_call: NA
j_call: TRBJ1-2
cdr3_nt: TGTGCCAGCAGTGAGACAGCTTATGGCTACACCTTC
cdr3_aa: CASSETAYGYTF

clone_size: NA
v_call: TRBV5-4
d_call: TRBD1
j_call: TRBJ2-2
cdr3_nt: TGTGCCAGCAGCTTGGGAGGGACAGGGTTCACCGGGGAGCTGTTTTTT
cdr3_aa: CASSLGGTGFTGELFF

clone_size: once
v_call: TRBV4-2
d_call: TRBD1
j_call: TRBJ1-4
cdr3_nt: TGTGCCAGCAGCCAAGATACCCGACAGGGAGACGAAAAACTGTTTTTT
cdr3_aa: CASSQDTRQGDEKLFF

clone_size: once
v_call: TRBV13
d_call: NA
j_call: TRBJ1-3
cdr3_nt: TGTGCCAGCAGTGGAGCGGGGCTAAGCTCTGGAAACACCATATATTTT
cdr3_aa: CASSGAGLSSGNTIYF

clone_size: NA
v_call: TRBV2
d_call: TRBD1
j_call: TRBJ1-1
cdr3_nt: TGTGCCAGCAAAACATCGGACAGGGAACGGACAGGAGCTTTCTTT
cdr3_aa: CASKTSDRERTGAFF

clone_size: NA
v_call: TRBV6-2/TRBV6-3
d_call: NA
j_call: TRBJ2-7
cdr3_nt: TGTGCCAGCAGTTACTCTCTTGCGGAAGCCTACGAGCAGTACTTC
cdr3_aa: CASSYSLAEAYEQYF

clone_size: NA
v_call: TRBV2
d_call: NA
j_call: TRBJ2-6
cdr3_nt: TGTGCCAGCAATACGGGACAATCTCGTTCTGGGGCCAACGTCCTGACTTTC
cdr3_aa: CASNTGQSRSGANVLTF

clone_size: NA
v_call: TRBV6-5
d_call: NA
j_call: TRBJ1-2
cdr3_nt: TGTGCCAGCAGTTACTCGTACAGGAACTATGGCTACACCTTC
cdr3_aa: CASSYSYRNYGYTF

clone_size: NA
v_call: TRBV27
d_call: NA
j_call: TRBJ1-4
cdr3_nt: TGTGCCAGCAGTTTATTTTCGGGAGTCGAAAAACTGTTTTTT
cdr3_aa: CASSLFSGVEKLFF

clone_size: NA
v_call: TRBV7-2
d_call: TRBD2
j_call: TRBJ2-7
cdr3_nt: TGTGCCAGCAGCTTAGGCCCGAGCGGGAACTACGAGCAGTACTTC
cdr3_aa: CASSLGPSGNYEQYF

clone_size: NA
v_call: TRBV5-1
d_call: NA
j_call: TRBJ2-3
cdr3_nt: TGCGCCAGCAGCTTTAGGGGGACGGGGTCAGATACGCAGTATTTT
cdr3_aa: CASSFRGTGSDTQYF

clone_size: once
v_call: TRBV24-1
d_call: NA
j_call: TRBJ2-3
cdr3_nt: TGTGCCACCAGTGACCCTACTAGTGCAGATACGCAGTATTTT
cdr3_aa: CATSDPTSADTQYF

clone_size: NA
v_call: TRBV27
d_call: TRBD1
j_call: TRBJ1-1
cdr3_nt: TGTGCCAGCAGTCCGTCGACAGGGGCCAACACTGAAGCTTTCTTT
cdr3_aa: CASSPSTGANTEAFF

clone_size: NA
v_call: TRBV3-1/TRBV3-2
d_call: TRBD1
j_call: TRBJ1-3
cdr3_nt: TGTGCCAGCAGTAGGGGGTTACGACAGGGGAGTGGAAACACCATATATTTT
cdr3_aa: CASSRGLRQGSGNTIYF

clone_size: NA
v_call: TRBV2
d_call: TRBD1
j_call: TRBJ2-7
cdr3_nt: TGTGCCAGCAGTGGGACAGGGGTTTACGAGCAGTACTTC
cdr3_aa: CASSGTGVYEQYF

clone_size: few
v_call: TRBV19
d_call: TRBD1
j_call: TRBJ2-1
cdr3_nt: TGTGCCAGTAGCTCACAGGGGCCCGGTGGGGTGAATGAGCAGTTCTTC
cdr3_aa: CASSSQGPGGVNEQFF

clone_size: NA
v_call: TRBV5-6
d_call: NA
j_call: TRBJ1-2
cdr3_nt: TGTGCCAGCAGCTTGCAGCGTTATGGCTACACCTTC
cdr3_aa: CASSLQRYGYTF

clone_size: NA
v_call: TRBV4-1
d_call: NA
j_call: TRBJ1-4
cdr3_nt: TGCGCCAGCAGCCACTCCATCCAGGGTTCAAATGAAAAACTGTTTTTT
cdr3_aa: CASSHSIQGSNEKLFF

clone_size: NA
v_call: TRBV10-3
d_call: NA
j_call: TRBJ1-3
cdr3_nt: TGTGCCATCGGAAGGAGTGGAAACACCATATATTTT
cdr3_aa: CAIGRSGNTIYF

clone_size: NA
v_call: TRBV2
d_call: NA
j_call: TRBJ2-3
cdr3_nt: TGTGCCAGCAGTAGGAACAGGGAGTTTGTAAATACGCAGTATTTT
cdr3_aa: CASSRNREFVNTQYF

clone_size: NA
v_call: TRBV21-1
d_call: NA
j_call: TRBJ1-5
cdr3_nt: TGTGCCAGCAGCAAACCCCCCGGGCACAGGACTAGCAATCAGCCCCAGCATTTT
cdr3_aa: CASSKPPGHRTSNQPQHF

clone_size: NA
v_call: TRBV5-1
d_call: TRBD2
j_call: TRBJ2-3
cdr3_nt: TGCGCCAGCAGCCGACTAGCGGGGGGCACAGATACGCAGTATTTT
cdr3_aa: CASSRLAGGTDTQYF

clone_size: NA
v_call: TRBV11-2
d_call: TRBD2
j_call: TRBJ2-5
cdr3_nt: TGTGCCAGCAGCTTACGGGGCGGACTAGCGGGCCAAGAGACCCAGTACTTC
cdr3_aa: CASSLRGGLAGQETQYF

clone_size: NA
v_call: TRBV6-2/TRBV6-3
d_call: TRBD2
j_call: TRBJ2-5
cdr3_nt: TGTGCCAGCAGTTACCGAGCGGGGGGACAAGAGACCCAGTACTTC
cdr3_aa: CASSYRAGGQETQYF

clone_size: NA
v_call: TRBV5-1
d_call: NA
j_call: TRBJ2-2
cdr3_nt: TGCGCCAGCAGCTTGGTAGAGAGGAACACCGGGGAGCTGTTTTTT
cdr3_aa: CASSLVERNTGELFF

clone_size: NA
v_call: TRBV19
d_call: NA
j_call: TRBJ2-1
cdr3_nt: TGTGCCAGTAGTAAGGGACTTCCTACGAGCTCCTACAATGAGCAGTTCTTC
cdr3_aa: CASSKGLPTSSYNEQFF

clone_size: NA
v_call: TRBV28
d_call: NA
j_call: TRBJ1-5
cdr3_nt: TGTGCCAGCAGTTTATGGAGGCAGGGTTATCAGCCCCAGCATTTT
cdr3_aa: CASSLWRQGYQPQHF

clone_size: NA
v_call: TRBV13
d_call: NA
j_call: TRBJ2-5
cdr3_nt: TGTGCCAGCAGCTCGACTAATCGACGGGAGACCCAGTACTTC
cdr3_aa: CASSSTNRRETQYF

clone_size: NA
v_call: TRBV15
d_call: NA
j_call: TRBJ2-1
cdr3_nt: TGTGCCACCAGCAGAAATAAGGGGGAGCAGTTCTTC
cdr3_aa: CATSRNKGEQFF

clone_size: few
v_call: TRBV6-6
d_call: NA
j_call: TRBJ2-6
cdr3_nt: TGTGCCAGCAGAGCGACAGGTGGATCTGGGGCCAACGTCCTGACTTTC
cdr3_aa: CASRATGGSGANVLTF

clone_size: once
v_call: TRBV29-1
d_call: NA
j_call: TRBJ1-2
cdr3_nt: TGCAGCGTTCAGACTAACTATGGCTACACCTTC
cdr3_aa: CSVQTNYGYTF

clone_size: NA
v_call: TRBV5-1
d_call: TRBD2
j_call: TRBJ2-7
cdr3_nt: TGCGCCAGCAGCTCCAAAACTAGCGGAGGTTGGTACGAGCAGTACTTC
cdr3_aa: CASSSKTSGGWYEQYF

clone_size: NA
v_call: TRBV5-1
d_call: TRBD2
j_call: TRBJ2-1
cdr3_nt: TGCGCCAGCAGCTTGGCGGTGCTAGCGGGAGGGCCCTGGGATGACAATGAGCAGTTCTTC
cdr3_aa: CASSLAVLAGGPWDDNEQFF

clone_size: NA
v_call: TRBV5-4
d_call: TRBD2
j_call: TRBJ2-5
cdr3_nt: TGTGCCAGCAGTCAACGTCCGGCCGGGGGGGAGACCCAGTACTTC
cdr3_aa: CASSQRPAGGETQYF

clone_size: NA
v_call: TRBV18
d_call: TRBD2
j_call: TRBJ2-7
cdr3_nt: TGTGCCAGCTCACCCGGGACGGGGGGCTACGAGCAGTACTTC
cdr3_aa: CASSPGTGGYEQYF

clone_size: NA
v_call: TRBV10-3
d_call: TRBD1
j_call: TRBJ2-1
cdr3_nt: TGTGCCATCTCAGTGACAGGGGATGAGCAGTTCTTC
cdr3_aa: CAISVTGDEQFF